The source of this T cell receptor (beta chain) is a study of blood T cells in healthy people across ages. Study-level points and caveats: Lack of knowledge of donor CMV status possibly confounded expanded clonotype changes. In long-lived donors, naive CD4+ cell counts and diversity exceeded those of aged donors. TCR beta diversity, measured per million T cells, fell in a roughly linear way with age.

Researchers collected approximately 9.5 milliliters of peripheral blood from every single donor. A second 7 to 11 cycle PCR used barcoded and J-beta primers. TCRdb called the 5' RACE reads again in MiXCR, with one record for every CDR3 protein. Of 1.5 million to 1.9 million distinct CDR3 sequences listed, 35% to 45% are singletons. On this clonotype itself: Its antigen is as yet unknown.

CDR1 and CDR2 from the germline V gene are SGHNT and YENEEA. The CDR3 runs to 12 residues. Trimming left V 8 bases short and J 2 bases short, with 10 bases between. This clonotype was sampled from a woman between 18 and 29 years old in good health. This sequence joins TRBV11-3 and TRBJ2-7; no definite D call. The source material was blood. CDR3 sequence: CASDFVAYEQYF. The CDR3 DNA sequence: TGTGCCAGCGACTTCGTGGCCTACGAGCAGTACTTC.